This TCR beta chain stems from a study of blood T cell repertoires in COVID-19. Study-wide background: Sites across the United States, Italy and Spain contributed samples from acute and convalescent COVID-19. From T cells, B-cell-depleted T cells, or PBMCs came the material, which was cDNA or gDNA.

Authors' analysis steps: Amplified reference gene primers provided the basis for estimating nucleated cell counts. Libraries were prepared by immunoSEQ multiplex PCR; TCRdb keeps only in-frame clonotypes and omits some of them. V and J calls and clone size are copied from that table; D and trimming were computed from the DNA. The table shows 150,000 or so clones, with 82% occurring only once. The sample comprised peripheral blood. This sequence was found in a woman between 70 and 85 years old with acute or convalescent COVID-19.

The CDR3 DNA reads TGTGCCAGGAGGGGGGGCGCGGAAGGCTACACCTTC. Translation: CARRGGAEGYTF. This chain connects TRBV2 to TRBJ1-2, with D perhaps matching TRBD1 (6 bases). The V and J ends lost 9 bases and 8 bases respectively, with 16 bases between them. This CDR3 has 12 residues. Germline V lookup: CDR1 SNHLY, CDR2 FYNNEI.